This TCR beta chain was sequenced in a study of naive and memory T cell subsets. CMV status came from CD4+ IFNgamma after overnight CMV lysate stimulation. General study results and limits: Expression changes during T cell differentiation may affect RNA-based TCR counts. From naive to CM, EM and EMRA, diversity decreased and Gini increased. Naive and memory repertoire findings lacked a ground truth for validation. Especially in CD8 cells, naive repertoires contained a few larger clonotypes, possibly CD45RA-re-expressing memory cells.

V lost 4 bases, J lost 8 bases, and 14 bases lay in between. The CDR3 is 13 residues long. Germline V gives CDR1 SEHNR, CDR2 FQNEAQ (reference sequence). An equimolar mix of two oligonucleotides served as the beta constant-region primer for TRBC1 and TRBC2. Nested alpha and beta constant-region primers with the SP2 primer drove four PCR rounds on ligated cDNA. TCRdb itself ran the UMI-ligation and nested PCR reads through MiXCR, one entry per CDR3 protein. The repertoire consists of 95,000 to 110,000 distinct CDR3 sequences, with around 13% occurring once and the leading ten covering approximately 2.6%. This clonotype was seen a single time. Its antigen is still unknown.

The TCR comes from a human donor in good health. The specimen was naive CD8+ T cells from blood. This chain links TRBV7-9 with TRBJ1-1; TRBD1 is a possible D gene (5 bases). CDR3 sequence reads: CASSSDRDLEAFF. DNA of the CDR3: TGTGCCAGCAGCTCTGACCGGGACTTAGAAGCTTTCTTT.